These 27 T cell receptor beta chains share one sample of origin, sequenced in a study of shared clonotypes between healthy human individuals (dated by TCRdb to the early 2020s). Library preparation employed the immunoSEQ multiplex PCR assay. What TCRdb holds here is the immuneACCESS table cut down to in-frame rearrangements. Part of the clones is not present; checked against another copy, under half of the missing clones reflect an unresolved V gene, and the others are unexplained. The sample table lists millions of clones, roughly nine tenths of them with a count of one. The top ten constitute over 0.12% of the sample. Sequenced sample: naive CD4+ T cells sorted from blood. Per the publication, the cell subset or site label means: CD45RA+ positively selected. The receptors were sampled from a young man in good health.

V and J are TRBV4-1 and TRBJ2-2, with 7 bases fitting TRBD1. The length of the CDR3 is 17 residues. CDR1 MGHRA and CDR2 YSYEKL come from the germline V gene. Losses at the gene ends were 2 bases for V and 6 bases for J; bases not matched to a gene: 12. CDR3 region: CASSQRGHEGAPGELFF. The DNA for the CDR3 is TGCGCCAGCAGCCAAAGAGGACATGAGGGGGCACCCGGGGAGCTGTTTTTT.

This sequence joins TRBV25-1 and TRBJ1-2, with D perhaps matching TRBD1 (5 bases). Looked up from germline, CDR1 is MGHDK and CDR2 is SYGVNS. This CDR3 is 13 amino acids long. Trimming took off 4 bases at V and 7 bases at J, with 13 bases between the two ends. CDR3 sequence reads: CASSATGLRGYTF. The CDR3 nucleotides are TGTGCCAGCAGTGCCACAGGTCTACGTGGCTACACCTTC.

The chain uses TRBV27 and TRBJ2-7, with TRBD2 matching over 10 bases. Germline V gives CDR1 MNHEY, CDR2 SMNVEV (reference sequence). The V segment lost 5 bases and the J segment 2 bases; nucleotides outside the gene matches: 6. The CDR3 length is 15 residues. Here the CDR3 reads CASSPERGGTYEQYF. The DNA for the CDR3 is TGTGCCAGCAGTCCCGAGCGGGGGGGGACCTACGAGCAGTACTTC.

This rearrangement joins TRBV15 to TRBJ2-5, with D perhaps matching TRBD2 (6 bases). V was cut by 5 bases and J by 5 bases, with 18 bases left in between. The germline V gene encodes CDR1 LNHNV and CDR2 YYDKDF (reference sequence). The CDR3 has 15 amino acids. The CDR3 DNA sequence: TGTGCCACCAGCTACTCCGTCGGAGGAGGGGAGACCCAGTACTTC. This encodes CATSYSVGGGETQYF. Full variable domain (outside the CDR3, taken from reference TRBV15 and TRBJ2-5): DAMVIQNPRYQVTQFGKPVTLSCSQTLNHNVMYWYQQKSSQAPKLLFHYYDKDFNNEADTPDNFQSRRPNTSFCFLDIRSPGLGDTAMYLCATSYSVGGGETQYFGPGTRLLVL.

The chain links TRBV28 to TRBJ2-2; D is perhaps TRBD1 (5 bases). The ends were cut back, 5 bases at V and 0 bases at J, with 13 bases in the middle. CDR1 MDHEN and CDR2 SYDVKM come from the germline V gene. CDR3 size: 16 residues. CDR3 sequence: CASSQGQYANTGELFF. As DNA, the CDR3 is TGTGCCAGCAGTCAGGGTCAGTACGCGAACACCGGGGAGCTGTTTTTT.

The rearrangement uses TRBV6-5 and TRBJ2-1; TRBD1 aligns across 11 bases. This CDR3 region has 15 residues. From germline, CDR1 is MNHEY and CDR2 SVGAGI. V trimming: 6 bases; J trimming: 9 bases; junction bases outside the gene matches: 10. In nucleotides, the CDR3 is TGTGCCAGCAGCCGAGCCGGGACAGGGGGTGGTGAGCAGTTCTTC. This translates into CASSRAGTGGGEQFF.

The chain recombines TRBV18 with TRBJ2-3; TRBD1 aligns across 7 bases. There are 15 residues in the CDR3. Germline CDR1 and CDR2: KGHSH and LQKENI. The ends lost 3 bases at V and 4 bases at J; junction bases unmatched: 7. Here the CDR3 reads CASSPMTGIADTQYF. The CDR3 region has the DNA TGTGCCAGCTCACCGATGACAGGGATCGCAGATACGCAGTATTTT. Filled out from reference TRBV18 and TRBJ2-3, the complete variable domain reads NAGVMQNPRHLVRRRGQEARLRCSPMKGHSHVYWYRQLPEEGLKFMVYLQKENIIDESGMPKERFSAEFPKEGPSILRIQQVVRGDSAAYFCASSPMTGIADTQYFGPGTRLTVL.

The chain has TRBV11-3 and TRBJ2-5; either TRBD1 or TRBD2 may fit D (6 bases each). V was cut by 4 bases and J by 7 bases, with 19 bases left in between. Germline V gene data show CDR1 as SGHNT and CDR2 as YENEEA. The CDR3 is made up of 15 amino acids. Here the CDR3 reads CASSSGRRGTGTQYF. CDR3 coding DNA: TGTGCCAGCAGCTCGGGCAGGAGGGGGACGGGGACCCAGTACTTC.

The rearrangement uses TRBV10-2 and TRBJ2-7, with 12 nucleotides matching TRBD2. Germline CDR1 WSHSY, CDR2 SAAADI. This CDR3 has 16 residues. The V and J ends lost 5 bases and 2 bases, in that order; junction bases with no gene match: 7. The CDR3 is CASSRGASGRAYEQYF. CDR3 DNA: TGCGCCAGCAGTAGAGGGGCTAGCGGGAGGGCCTACGAGCAGTACTTC.

The V call is TRBV6-4, the J call TRBJ2-2, with TRBD1 as a possible D gene (6 bases). The V gene lost 6 bases and the J gene lost 4 bases, with 12 bases spanning the gap. The germline gives CDR1 MRHNA, CDR2 SNTAGT. There are 14 residues in the CDR3. The CDR3 region has the DNA TGTGCCAGCAGACAAGGACAGCTCACCGGGGAGCTGTTTTTT. It translates to CASRQGQLTGELFF.

This clone was seen a single time. This chain links TRBV7-9 with TRBJ2-1; maybe TRBD1 (6 bases). This CDR3 contains 16 residues. Trimming cost V 6 bases and J 3 bases, with 18 bases left between them. The V gene's germline CDR1 is SEHNR and CDR2 FQNEAQ (reference sequence). The CDR3 protein is CASSLQGNHLYNEQFF. The CDR3 DNA follows: TGTGCCAGCAGTTTGCAGGGGAATCACCTCTACAATGAGCAGTTCTTC.

This clone appeared a few times. The CDR3 loop reads CASSVGEGQPQHF. In DNA form, the CDR3 reads TGTGCCAGCAGTGTGGGGGAGGGTCAGCCCCAGCATTTT. V gene TRBV2 combines with J gene TRBJ1-5; perhaps TRBD1 as D (5 bases). The CDR3 spans 13 residues. Trimming shortened V by 4 bases and J by 6 bases, and 10 bases separated the two germline ends. CDR1 is SNHLY, CDR2 FYNNEI, per germline.

The CDR3: CASSLGAGRANTGELFF. The CDR3 DNA reads TGTGCCAGCAGTTTAGGGGCGGGGAGAGCGAACACCGGGGAGCTGTTTTTT. V gene TRBV27 combines with J gene TRBJ2-2; weak D call: TRBD2 (6 bases). Per the germline V gene, CDR1 is MNHEY and CDR2 is SMNVEV (reference sequence). This CDR3 has 17 amino acids. Trimming stripped 2 bases from V and 0 bases from J, with 13 bases between.

This clone was detected only a few times. As the CDR3 is not closed by the conserved phenylalanine or tryptophan, this likely results from a read error. The DNA is left out, because the CDR3 cannot be placed on it with certainty; the CDR3 is given as TCRdb lists it. The V and J genes are TRBV23-1 and TRBJ2-7; whether TRBD1, the table's D call, matches the DNA was not checked. TRBV23-1 has ORF status, its function being uncertain. With termini counted, the CDR3 has 11 amino acids. This CDR3 reads CASSQFLGGRG.

The CDR3 DNA sequence: TGTGCCAGCGTGGGATTAGCGGGGTTTGGTGGCGAGCAGTACTTC. Protein product: CASVGLAGFGGEQYF. This chain links TRBV2 with TRBJ2-7, with 8 bases fitting TRBD2. This CDR3 comprises 15 residues. With 8 bases clipped from V and 6 bases from J, the junction kept 15 bases outside the gene matches. CDR1 SNHLY and CDR2 FYNNEI come from the germline V gene.

The V call is TRBV10-3, the J call TRBJ1-3; D not certain. V shed 0 bases and J shed 0 bases, with 12 bases lying between them. Germline-derived CDR1 and CDR2 are ENHRY and SYGVKD. This CDR3 region has 17 residues. CDR3 DNA sequence: TGTGCCATCAGTGAGTCCGGGCCCGTTATCTCTGGAAACACCATATATTTT. Protein sequence: CAISESGPVISGNTIYF.

This rearrangement joins TRBV18 to TRBJ2-5, with TRBD2 identical over 14 bases. There are 19 residues in the CDR3. Germline loops: CDR1 KGHSH, CDR2 LQKENI. Losses at the gene ends were 4 bases for V and 4 bases for J; bases not matched to a gene: 14. Written as DNA, the CDR3 is TGTGCCAGCTCACGTCCCCTCGGGACTAGCGGGGGCCTGGGAGAGACCCAGTACTTC. Translated: CASSRPLGTSGGLGETQYF.

The rearrangement links TRBV13 to TRBJ2-5; no firm D call. The CDR3 consists of 11 residues. Germline V gives CDR1 PRHDT, CDR2 FYEKMQ (reference sequence). Trimming stripped 4 bases from V and 5 bases from J, with 5 bases between. DNA of the CDR3: TGTGCCAGCAGCTCTTTTGAGACCCAGTACTTC. This sequence encodes CASSSFETQYF.

The chain combines TRBV27 with TRBJ2-6; D unclear. Trimming stripped 8 bases from V and 0 bases from J, with 8 bases between. CDR1 MNHEY and CDR2 SMNVEV come from the germline V gene (reference sequence). CDR3 length equals 14 residues. CDR3 bases: TGTGCCAGCCTACCGACCTCTGGGGCCAACGTCCTGACTTTC. Translating it yields CASLPTSGANVLTF. The whole variable domain, filled in from reference TRBV27 and TRBJ2-6, reads EAQVTQNPRYLITVTGKKLTVTCSQNMNHEYMSWYRQDPGLGLRQIYYSMNVEVTDKGDVPEGYKVSRKEKRNFPLILESPSPNQTSLYFCASLPTSGANVLTFGAGSRLTVL.

J is TRBJ1-1 and V is TRBV10-3, with D unresolved. Germline V gives CDR1 ENHRY, CDR2 SYGVKD. The CDR3 consists of 13 residues. Trimming pared 4 bases from V and 1 base from J, leaving 7 bases between. The CDR3 DNA reads as TGTGCCATCAGTGCAATAGAGAACACTGAAGCTTTCTTT. Residues: CAISAIENTEAFF.

The chain employs TRBV28 and TRBJ1-4, with 7 positions matching TRBD1. The CDR3 is 17 amino acids. Germline CDR1 MDHEN, CDR2 SYDVKM. The ends lost 4 bases at V and 0 bases at J; junction bases unmatched: 8. In nucleotides, the CDR3 is TGTGCCAGCAGTTCAGGGGGTGGGTGGGCAACTAATGAAAAACTGTTTTTT. Residues: CASSSGGGWATNEKLFF.

The chain uses TRBV2 and TRBJ2-3; 11 nucleotides line up with TRBD2. Germline values: CDR1 SNHLY, CDR2 FYNNEI. The CDR3 is 18 residues long. Losses at the gene ends were 3 bases for V and 0 bases for J; bases not matched to a gene: 8. DNA of the CDR3: TGTGCCAGCAGTGAGGGACTAGCGGAAAAGGCTAGCACAGATACGCAGTATTTT. Its protein product is CASSEGLAEKASTDTQYF.

The rearrangement links TRBV10-1 to TRBJ2-7, with TRBD2 identical over 14 bases. The junction had 4 bases not matched to a gene; V was cut back by 5 bases and J by 4 bases. Looked up from germline, CDR1 is WNHNN and CDR2 is SYGVQD (reference sequence). This CDR3 is 15 amino acids long. This CDR3 is CASSSGLAGVYEQYF. The CDR3 DNA sequence: TGCGCCAGCAGTTCGGGACTAGCGGGAGTATACGAGCAGTACTTC.

This clone occurred a few times. V usage is TRBV7-2 and J usage is TRBJ2-7; D assignment may be TRBD1 or TRBD2 (5 bases each). V dropped 1 base and J dropped 3 bases, with 7 bases sitting between them. The CDR3 runs to 13 residues. Germline assignment: CDR1 SGHTA and CDR2 FQGNSA. The CDR3 sequence is CASSLGDVYEQYF. CDR3 DNA sequence: TGTGCCAGCAGCTTAGGGGACGTCTACGAGCAGTACTTC.

This clone appeared once. The chain couples TRBV6-5 to TRBJ2-5; no clear D gene. CDR1 and CDR2 from the germline V gene are MNHEY and SVGAGI. Between the trimmed V and J ends, which lost 0 bases and 5 bases, there was a span of 10 bases. The CDR3 totals 14 residues. The chain's CDR3 is CASSYSRWSETQYF. Here the CDR3 DNA reads TGTGCCAGCAGTTACTCACGGTGGAGCGAGACCCAGTACTTC.

The CDR3 coding sequence is TGCGCCAGCAGCTCACAGGAGCGGGGAACTGAAGCTTTCTTT. Protein product: CASSSQERGTEAFF. The V call is TRBV5-1, the J call TRBJ1-1; tentatively, D is TRBD1 (5 bases). V lost 3 bases, J lost 5 bases, and 14 bases lay in between. The CDR3 contains 14 residues. Per germline, CDR1 SGHRS and CDR2 YFSETQ.

V gene TRBV18 combines with J gene TRBJ2-1, with 11 nucleotides matching TRBD2. Germline trimming cut 1 base from V and 6 bases from J; bases unmatched to any gene: 5. Germline V gives CDR1 KGHSH, CDR2 LQKENI. The CDR3 contains 16 residues. The CDR3: CASSPLAGGLGNEQFF. The CDR3 coding sequence is TGTGCCAGCTCACCACTAGCGGGGGGGCTCGGCAATGAGCAGTTCTTC.